This T cell receptor beta chain came from a study of read filtering for tumor transcriptome and immune sequencing. Overall study findings and caveats: IR-seq captured clonotypes deeper and more reliably than RNA-seq. IR-seq and RNA-seq agreed better without single-read clonotypes. The sorted CD138-negative fraction was a mixed bone marrow immune population, not purified T cells.

Every patient had bone marrow sampled while the disease was active. This clonotype ranks as large (0.1 to 1%). Antigen: not known. The library was built from 400 to 500 ng RNA with molecular barcoded adaptors for alpha/delta and beta/gamma chains. TCRdb re-analysed the reads in MiXCR, keeping a single row per CDR3 protein. This table holds about 5,700 distinct CDR3 sequences, about 20% found once. The CDR3 is 13 residues long. From germline, CDR1 is MNHEY and CDR2 SVGEGT. V was trimmed by 0 bases and J by 7 bases, leaving 7 bases between them. Sample: a population of CD138-negative cells sorted from bone marrow. The clonotype originates from a donor aged 40 or older with multiple myeloma. The chain links TRBV6-2 or TRBV6-3 to TRBJ2-1; no firm D call. The CDR3 bases are TGTGCCAGCAGTTACTCGCTTCAGAATGAGCAGTTCTTC. It translates to CASSYSLQNEQFF.